This TCR beta chain originates from a study of blood T cells in healthy people across ages. Through a sample-barcoded 5' primer and a J-beta primer mix, a second PCR was run for roughly 7 to 12 cycles. From the 5' RACE reads, TCRdb called clonotypes with MiXCR, one entry per CDR3 protein. Of fewer than 2,000,000 distinct CDR3 sequences in the sample, around 36% were seen once. This CDR3 spans 15 amino acids. V lost 4 bases and J 3 bases, leaving 13 bases between the germline ends. In germline, CDR1 is MGHRA, CDR2 YSYEKL. The genes are TRBV4-1 and TRBJ2-1; maybe TRBD1 (7 bases). This clonotype was sampled from a woman aged 25 to 45 in good health. Sequences were obtained from blood. CDR3 DNA sequence: TGCGCCAGCAGCCGAGATCAGGGGGGCTACAATGAGCAGTTCTTC. As protein: CASSRDQGGYNEQFF.